These 8 T cell receptor beta chains share one sample of origin, sequenced in a study of T cell clones after liver transplantation. Libraries were prepared by immunoSEQ multiplex PCR; TCRdb keeps only in-frame clonotypes and omits some of them. Among approximately 100,000 clones listed, 75% to 85% were seen once. Sequencing used CD4+ T cells from blood, obtained before liver transplant. Every receptor here comes from a human donor who received a liver transplant.

The chain links TRBV14 to TRBJ1-5; perhaps TRBD1 as D (6 bases). Trimming took off 4 bases at V and 6 bases at J, with 16 bases between the two ends. In germline, CDR1 is SGHDN, CDR2 FVKESK. The CDR3 consists of 15 residues. CDR3 DNA sequence: TGTGCCAGCAGCCTCCCCGCACAGGGATCTCAGCCCCAGCATTTT. This encodes CASSLPAQGSQPQHF.

The J gene is TRBJ2-1, the V gene TRBV5-4; 15 bases fit TRBD2. The V gene end was trimmed by 10 bases and the J gene end by 10 bases; junction bases not matched to a gene: 6. Germline-derived CDR1 and CDR2 are SGHNT and YYREEE (reference sequence). The CDR3 spans 13 residues. The CDR3 protein is CAGGLAGGHEQFF. The CDR3 DNA is TGTGCCGGGGGACTAGCGGGGGGCCACGAGCAGTTCTTC.

This clone was found a few times. This chain links TRBV25-1 with TRBJ1-2; D is perhaps TRBD1 (5 bases). With 2 bases removed from V and 6 bases from J, the gap between germline ends came to 16 bases. Germline V gives CDR1 MGHDK, CDR2 SYGVNS. This CDR3 contains 15 residues. This chain's CDR3 is CASSEQGLKSHGYTF. The CDR3 coding sequence is TGTGCCAGCAGTGAACAGGGCCTTAAAAGCCATGGCTACACCTTC.

The rearrangement links TRBV5-1 to TRBJ2-7; D tentatively fits TRBD1 or TRBD2 (5 bases each). The CDR3 is 13 residues long. The V and J ends lost 4 bases and 9 bases respectively, with 17 bases between them. Looked up from germline, CDR1 is SGHRS and CDR2 is YFSETQ. The chain's CDR3 is CASSPKRGDGQYF. The DNA of the CDR3 is TGCGCCAGCAGCCCCAAGAGGGGCGATGGGCAGTACTTC.

The V call is TRBV6-6, the J call TRBJ2-7; TRBD2 is a possible D gene (7 bases). The V gene's germline CDR1 is MNHNY and CDR2 SVGAGI (reference sequence). The CDR3 covers 13 residues. V dropped 2 bases and J dropped 7 bases, with 12 bases sitting between them. As DNA, the CDR3 is TGTGCCAGCAGTTACGGAGAGGGGGGGGAGCAGTACTTC. Translation: CASSYGEGGEQYF.

The CDR3 spells CASSPGTRGNEQYF. In DNA form, the CDR3 reads TGTGCCAGCAGTCCCGGGACCCGGGGGAACGAGCAGTACTTC. The chain carries TRBV6-6 and TRBJ2-7; a possible D gene is TRBD2 (6 bases). This CDR3 is 14 amino acids long. The V end was cut by 5 bases, the J end by 5 bases, with 16 bases between. Germline V CDR1 and CDR2: MNHNY, SVGAGI (reference sequence).

This chain connects TRBV5-8 to TRBJ2-2; no clear D. V lost 1 base and J 2 bases, leaving 6 bases between the germline ends. In germline, CDR1 is SGHTS, CDR2 YDEGEE. This CDR3 comprises 14 residues. As DNA, the CDR3 is TGTGCCAGCAGCTTGCCACATAACACCGGGGAGCTGTTTTTT. Amino acids: CASSLPHNTGELFF.

The rearrangement uses TRBV11-2 and TRBJ2-7; D call uncertain. The CDR3 has 14 residues. Trimming cost V 1 base and J 1 base, with 8 bases left between them. Germline loops: CDR1 SGHAT, CDR2 FQNNGV. The CDR3 nucleotides read TGTGCCAGCAGCTTAGGAAGAACTTCCTACGAGCAGTACTTC. Protein product: CASSLGRTSYEQYF.